A selection of T cell receptor beta chains follows, all from one sample in a study of T cell responses to AZD1222 COVID-19 vaccine. Sequencing was performed with immunoSEQ multiplex PCR; in TCRdb, only in-frame clones are kept and a portion is missing. The table records 100,000 to 150,000 clones, 87% of them present only once. Sample: peripheral blood, taken on day 0 of AZD1222 vaccination. The receptors shown here come from an adult in good health. Each CDR3 is given with its conserved first and last residue. Fields, in order: CDR3 protein, CDR3 DNA, J gene, V gene, D gene, clone size. D genes are given only for firm matches. Not every row has a clone size; where given, it reads once, few, many or a size class.

CDR3aa: CASSLGTSGGQETQYF; CDR3nt: TGTGCCAGCAGCTTAGGGACTAGCGGGGGCCAAGAGACCCAGTACTTC; j_gene: TRBJ2-5; v_gene: TRBV7-3; d_gene: TRBD2; abundance: NA
CDR3aa: CASSVAGDRGRGYTF; CDR3nt: TGTGCCAGCAGCGTAGCGGGGGACAGGGGCCGTGGCTACACCTTC; j_gene: TRBJ1-2; v_gene: TRBV9; d_gene: TRBD1; abundance: NA
CDR3aa: CASSLTGGRYEQYF; CDR3nt: TGTGCCAGCAGCCTGACAGGGGGCAGGTACGAGCAGTACTTC; j_gene: TRBJ2-7; v_gene: TRBV3-1/TRBV3-2; d_gene: TRBD1; abundance: NA
CDR3aa: CASSSGPTDTQYF; CDR3nt: TGTGCCAGCAGCTCCGGGCCAACAGATACGCAGTATTTT; j_gene: TRBJ2-3; v_gene: TRBV7-3; d_gene: NA; abundance: NA
CDR3aa: CASSFRGGSTDTQYF; CDR3nt: TGCGCCAGCAGCTTTCGAGGGGGTAGCACAGATACGCAGTATTTT; j_gene: TRBJ2-3; v_gene: TRBV5-1; d_gene: NA; abundance: once
CDR3aa: CARSLGGTRRANEKLFF; CDR3nt: TGTGCCAGAAGCCTCGGGGGGACCCGCAGGGCTAATGAAAAACTGTTTTTT; j_gene: TRBJ1-4; v_gene: TRBV5-3; d_gene: NA; abundance: few
CDR3aa: CASSLAGQPGIYEQYF; CDR3nt: TGTGCCAGCAGCTTGGCTGGACAACCTGGTATCTACGAGCAGTACTTC; j_gene: TRBJ2-7; v_gene: TRBV5-8; d_gene: NA; abundance: NA
CDR3aa: CASSLDTSYNEQFF; CDR3nt: TGCGCCAGCAGCTTGGACACCTCCTACAATGAGCAGTTCTTC; j_gene: TRBJ2-1; v_gene: TRBV5-1; d_gene: NA; abundance: NA
CDR3aa: CASSYGTGRVGNIQYF; CDR3nt: TGTGCCAGCAGCTACGGGACAGGGAGGGTTGGGAACATTCAGTACTTC; j_gene: TRBJ2-4; v_gene: TRBV9; d_gene: TRBD1; abundance: once
CDR3aa: CASSPSPFPNQPQHF; CDR3nt: TGTGCCAGCAGCCCCAGCCCCTTCCCCAATCAGCCCCAGCATTTT; j_gene: TRBJ1-5; v_gene: TRBV6-2/TRBV6-3; d_gene: NA; abundance: NA
CDR3aa: CASPQGASGARIAKNIQYF; CDR3nt: TGTGCCAGCCCCCAGGGGGCTAGCGGGGCCCGTATAGCCAAAAACATTCAGTACTTC; j_gene: TRBJ2-4; v_gene: TRBV6-7; d_gene: NA; abundance: NA
CDR3aa: CASSRRDIPSYEQYF; CDR3nt: TGTGCCAGCAGTCGCCGGGACATTCCCTCCTACGAGCAGTACTTC; j_gene: TRBJ2-7; v_gene: TRBV6-5; d_gene: NA; abundance: NA
CDR3aa: CASSLAGGAYNEQFF; CDR3nt: TGTGCCAGCAGCTTAGCAGGCGGGGCCTACAATGAGCAGTTCTTC; j_gene: TRBJ2-1; v_gene: TRBV7-2; d_gene: NA; abundance: NA
CDR3aa: CASSRDYNQPQHF; CDR3nt: TGTGCCAGCAGCCGGGACTACAATCAGCCCCAGCATTTT; j_gene: TRBJ1-5; v_gene: TRBV3-1/TRBV3-2; d_gene: NA; abundance: NA
CDR3aa: CASLTASSGYNEQFF; CDR3nt: TGTGCCAGCCTAACTGCATCCTCCGGCTACAATGAGCAGTTCTTC; j_gene: TRBJ2-1; v_gene: TRBV27; d_gene: NA; abundance: NA
CDR3aa: CAWTMGPTAFF; CDR3nt: TGTGCCTGGACCATGGGACCCACAGCTTTCTTT; j_gene: TRBJ1-1; v_gene: TRBV30; d_gene: NA; abundance: NA
CDR3aa: CASSLSGRGRQETQYF; CDR3nt: TGTGCCAGCAGTTTGTCCGGCAGGGGGCGACAAGAGACCCAGTACTTC; j_gene: TRBJ2-5; v_gene: TRBV27; d_gene: TRBD1; abundance: NA
CDR3aa: CASTLKQIGEQFF; CDR3nt: TGTGCCAGCACTTTGAAACAAATAGGTGAGCAGTTCTTC; j_gene: TRBJ2-1; v_gene: TRBV12-3/TRBV12-4; d_gene: NA; abundance: NA
CDR3aa: CAWSGQGARGNQPQHF; CDR3nt: TGTGCCTGGAGCGGACAGGGGGCTAGGGGCAATCAGCCCCAGCATTTT; j_gene: TRBJ1-5; v_gene: TRBV30; d_gene: TRBD1; abundance: NA
CDR3aa: CASTRGRNQETQYF; CDR3nt: TGTGCCAGCACCCGCGGACGGAACCAAGAGACCCAGTACTTC; j_gene: TRBJ2-5; v_gene: TRBV5-6; d_gene: NA; abundance: NA
CDR3aa: CASSFVRDYGYTF; CDR3nt: TGTGCCAGCAGTTTCGTCAGGGACTATGGCTACACCTTC; j_gene: TRBJ1-2; v_gene: TRBV12-3/TRBV12-4; d_gene: NA; abundance: few
CDR3aa: CATSDSREEPYYEQYF; CDR3nt: TGTGCCACCAGTGATTCCAGGGAGGAGCCCTACTACGAGCAGTACTTC; j_gene: TRBJ2-7; v_gene: TRBV24-1; d_gene: NA; abundance: NA
CDR3aa: CASSPVTDPRGPSYEQYF; CDR3nt: TGTGCCAGTAGTCCGGTTACCGACCCCAGGGGGCCCTCCTACGAGCAGTACTTC; j_gene: TRBJ2-7; v_gene: TRBV19; d_gene: TRBD1; abundance: NA
CDR3aa: CASSSAQGSSYNSPLHF; CDR3nt: TGTGCCAGCAGTTCCGCACAGGGGAGCTCCTATAATTCACCCCTCCACTTT; j_gene: TRBJ1-6; v_gene: TRBV28; d_gene: TRBD1; abundance: few
CDR3aa: CASKGRRRYEQYF; CDR3nt: TGTGCCAGTAAAGGGCGTCGTAGGTACGAGCAGTACTTC; j_gene: TRBJ2-7; v_gene: TRBV19; d_gene: NA; abundance: NA
CDR3aa: CASSKDLQGAYGYTF; CDR3nt: TGTGCCAGCAGTAAAGATCTACAGGGGGCCTATGGCTACACCTTC; j_gene: TRBJ1-2; v_gene: TRBV2; d_gene: TRBD1; abundance: NA
CDR3aa: CASSQTAGRNSPLHF; CDR3nt: TGTGCCAGCTCACAAACGGCAGGTCGTAATTCACCCCTCCACTTT; j_gene: TRBJ1-6; v_gene: TRBV18; d_gene: NA; abundance: NA
CDR3aa: CASIYGVDWRWEQFF; CDR3nt: TGTGCCAGCATTTATGGGGTGGACTGGCGGTGGGAGCAGTTCTTC; j_gene: TRBJ2-1; v_gene: TRBV6-8; d_gene: NA; abundance: once
CDR3aa: CASSLTGGSYEQYF; CDR3nt: TGTGCCAGCTCACTAACAGGGGGCTCCTACGAGCAGTACTTC; j_gene: TRBJ2-7; v_gene: TRBV18; d_gene: TRBD1; abundance: NA
CDR3aa: CASSLTEYGYTF; CDR3nt: TGTGCCAGCAGCTTGACAGAATATGGCTACACCTTC; j_gene: TRBJ1-2; v_gene: TRBV5-4; d_gene: NA; abundance: NA
CDR3aa: CASGLVGSGTGELFF; CDR3nt: TGTGCTAGTGGTTTAGTTGGGAGTGGGACCGGGGAGCTGTTTTTT; j_gene: TRBJ2-2; v_gene: TRBV12-5; d_gene: NA; abundance: NA
CDR3aa: CASSPGAGSYNSPLHF; CDR3nt: TGTGCCAGCAGCCCTGGGGCAGGGTCATATAATTCACCCCTCCACTTT; j_gene: TRBJ1-6; v_gene: TRBV11-2; d_gene: NA; abundance: NA
CDR3aa: CASSLQGSGGKLFF; CDR3nt: TGTGCCAGCAGCTTGCAGGGGTCGGGCGGAAAACTGTTTTTT; j_gene: TRBJ1-4; v_gene: TRBV7-9; d_gene: NA; abundance: NA
CDR3aa: CASSSGQRNTEAFF; CDR3nt: TGTGCCAGCAGCTCGGGACAGAGGAACACTGAAGCTTTCTTT; j_gene: TRBJ1-1; v_gene: TRBV5-4; d_gene: TRBD1; abundance: NA
CDR3aa: CASSLDPRDFEAFF; CDR3nt: TGTGCCAGCAGCTTAGACCCCAGGGACTTTGAAGCTTTCTTT; j_gene: TRBJ1-1; v_gene: TRBV7-2; d_gene: NA; abundance: NA
CDR3aa: CASSYSPGGTYGYTF; CDR3nt: TGTGCCAGCAGTTACTCCCCCGGCGGGACGTATGGCTACACCTTC; j_gene: TRBJ1-2; v_gene: TRBV6-5; d_gene: NA; abundance: few
CDR3aa: CASIFGYTF; CDR3nt: TGTGCCAGCATCTTCGGCTACACCTTC; j_gene: TRBJ1-2; v_gene: TRBV21-1; d_gene: NA; abundance: NA
CDR3aa: CASSPGWAGWNTEAFF; CDR3nt: TGTGCCAGCAGTCCCGGGTGGGCAGGGTGGAACACTGAAGCTTTCTTT; j_gene: TRBJ1-1; v_gene: TRBV7-2; d_gene: NA; abundance: once
CDR3aa: CASSQWDPFYNSPLHF; CDR3nt: TGCGCCAGCAGTCAATGGGACCCGTTCTATAATTCACCCCTCCACTTT; j_gene: TRBJ1-6; v_gene: TRBV23-1; d_gene: NA; abundance: few
CDR3aa: CASSGGSGQRYNEQFF; CDR3nt: TGTGCCAGTAGTGGGGGTTCGGGACAGAGATACAATGAGCAGTTCTTC; j_gene: TRBJ2-1; v_gene: TRBV19; d_gene: TRBD1; abundance: NA